Following are 4 T cell receptor beta chains from one sample sequenced in a study of T-cell reconstitution after alpha-beta-depleted transplantation in children. Preparation of the TCRbeta library involved a method that used unique molecular identifiers. TCRdb analysed the PCR reads with MiXCR anew, one entry per CDR3 protein. Of some 350,000 distinct CDR3 sequences in the sample, 16% were seen once. Specimen: PBMCs, mostly from graft donor cells, collected 360 days after TCRalphabeta/CD19-depleted stem cell transplant. The receptors were sampled from a male patient aged 2 to 10 who had a stem cell transplant for acute lymphoblastic leukemia, so the T cells may come from the graft donor.

This chain links TRBV7-2 with TRBJ2-2, with a tentative D call TRBD1 (6 bases). The CDR3 totals 16 residues. CDR1 SGHTA and CDR2 FQGNSA come from the germline V gene. Trimming cost V 5 bases and J 3 bases, with 16 bases left between them. The CDR3 loop reads CASSTYRDTYTGELFF. In DNA form, the CDR3 reads TGTGCCAGCAGCACCTACCGGGACACGTACACCGGGGAGCTGTTTTTT.

In the case of this clonotype: An end of the junction differs from the germline gene, which may be a read error. The chain has TRBV13 and TRBJ2-3; TRBD2 matches 7 bases. Per germline, CDR1 PRHDT and CDR2 FYEKMQ (reference sequence). This CDR3 is 14 amino acids long. The CDR3 sequence: CASSSGGSRDTQYF. DNA for the CDR3: TGTGCCAGCAGCTCAGGCGGGAGCAGAGATACGCAGTATTTT.

This clonotype was picked up a small number of times. The CDR3 bases are TGCGCCAGAGCAGTACAGGGAAAGACCCAGTACTTC. It encodes CARAVQGKTQYF. The gene calls are TRBV5-1 and TRBJ2-5, with D perhaps matching TRBD1 (6 bases). CDR1 is SGHRS, CDR2 YFSETQ, per germline. This CDR3 contains 12 residues. V gave up 8 bases and J gave up 6 bases, with 14 bases separating them.

Only a few counts were recorded for this clonotype. The rearrangement uses TRBV27 and TRBJ2-3; D remains ambiguous. This CDR3 comprises 14 residues. Trimming pared 6 bases from V and 5 bases from J, leaving 15 bases between. Looked up from germline, CDR1 is MNHEY and CDR2 is SMNVEV (reference sequence). In DNA form, the CDR3 reads TGTGCCAGCAGCTACCTTCTAGGGTTAGATACGCAGTATTTT. Its protein is CASSYLLGLDTQYF.